One and the same sample provided the 25 T cell receptor beta chains below, sequenced in a study of CD8 T cells in ankylosing spondylitis. TCRdb reprocessed the 5' RACE reads via MiXCR and lists one record per CDR3 protein. The sample holds about 140,000 distinct CDR3 sequences, more than 7% seen once. Sequenced material: synovial fluid, either unsorted or a sorted T cell fraction (not recorded which). These receptors all come from a male donor with ankylosing spondylitis.

The CDR3, as DNA: TGTGCCACCAGTGACCCACATAGGAACATTCAGTACTTC. It specifies CATSDPHRNIQYF. The V and J genes are TRBV24-1 and TRBJ2-4; D is unclear. The CDR3 extends over 13 amino acids. Trimming cost V 4 bases and J 7 bases, with 10 bases left between them. Germline V gene data show CDR1 as KGHDR and CDR2 as SFDVKD.

In this sample, this clonotype turned up many times. The chain couples TRBV5-1 to TRBJ2-5, with TRBD1 matching over 7 bases. This CDR3 has 13 amino acids. Germline assignment: CDR1 SGHRS and CDR2 YFSETQ. V was clipped by 5 bases and J by 3 bases; unmatched bases: 4. For the CDR3, the DNA is TGCGCCAGCAGAGGGACAGAGGAAGAGACCCAGTACTTC. This translates into CASRGTEEETQYF. The variable domain in full, with the rest retrieved from reference TRBV5-1 and TRBJ2-5, is KAGVTQTPRYLIKTRGQQVTLSCSPISGHRSVSWYQQTPGQGLQFLFEYFSETQRNKGNFPGRFSGRQFSNSRSEMNVSTLELGDSALYLCASRGTEEETQYFGPGTRLLVL.

This clonotype was counted many times. The rearrangement joins TRBV5-1 to TRBJ2-1; D is undetermined. Per the germline V gene, CDR1 is SGHRS and CDR2 is YFSETQ. This CDR3 has 12 residues. With 0 bases removed from V and 9 bases from J, the gap between germline ends came to 7 bases. CDR3 in DNA: TGCGCCAGCAGCTTGGACTCGGTTGAGCAGTTCTTC. This gives the protein CASSLDSVEQFF. Full variable domain (remainder filled in from reference TRBV5-1 and TRBJ2-1): KAGVTQTPRYLIKTRGQQVTLSCSPISGHRSVSWYQQTPGQGLQFLFEYFSETQRNKGNFPGRFSGRQFSNSRSEMNVSTLELGDSALYLCASSLDSVEQFFGPGTRLTVL.

This clonotype appeared many times. The rearrangement joins TRBV7-9 to TRBJ2-7; no clear D gene. CDR3 size: 15 residues. Germline CDR1 and CDR2: SEHNR and FQNEAQ (reference sequence). The V gene lost 5 bases and the J gene lost 1 base, with 15 bases spanning the gap. CDR3 bases: TGTGCCAGCAGCAATGGGAACAGAGAATCCTACGAGCAGTACTTC. It specifies CASSNGNRESYEQYF.

This clonotype was detected ten times or more. The chain is built from TRBV2 and TRBJ1-6; D is perhaps TRBD1 (5 bases). Germline V gene data show CDR1 as SNHLY and CDR2 as FYNNEI. Trimming stripped 3 bases from V and 7 bases from J, with 10 bases between. The CDR3 covers 14 residues. The CDR3 nucleotides are TGTGCCAGCAGTGATGGGACGAGGAATTCACCCCTCCACTTT. Its translation: CASSDGTRNSPLHF.

This clonotype was found a few times. This chain links TRBV7-2 with TRBJ2-7; 7 bases map to TRBD1. Looked up from germline, CDR1 is SGHTA and CDR2 is FQGNSA. The CDR3 spans 14 residues. V trimming: 3 bases; J trimming: 1 base; junction bases outside the gene matches: 3. CDR3 protein: CASSFGQESYEQYF. CDR3 nucleotide sequence: TGTGCCAGCAGCTTCGGACAGGAATCCTACGAGCAGTACTTC.

CDR3 sequence (DNA): TGTGCCAGCTCACGAACTAGCGGGAGGGCCGTCGAGCAGTACTTC. Its translation: CASSRTSGRAVEQYF. V and J are TRBV18 and TRBJ2-7; TRBD2 aligns across 13 bases. Germline loops: CDR1 KGHSH, CDR2 LQKENI. Trimming cost V 4 bases and J 6 bases; bases outside gene matches: 6. The CDR3 runs to 15 residues.

In its sample, this clonotype was seen many times. The V gene is TRBV6-5, the J gene TRBJ1-1; D gene unclear. Germline CDR1 reads MNHEY; CDR2 reads SVGAGI. The CDR3 is made up of 12 amino acids. The V gene lost 8 bases and the J gene lost 3 bases, with 10 bases spanning the gap. The CDR3 protein is CASSNFDTEAFF. In nucleotides, the CDR3 is TGTGCCAGCTCAAACTTCGACACTGAAGCTTTCTTT.

As concerns this clonotype: Germline and junction disagree at one end, which may indicate a read error. The chain uses TRBV7-2 and TRBJ2-1; D may be TRBD2 (6 bases). Germline V CDR1 and CDR2: SGHTA, FQGNSA. This CDR3 is 14 amino acids long. The CDR3 loop is CATSLGTAAHEQFF. The CDR3 DNA sequence: TGTGCCACCAGCTTAGGGACTGCGGCCCATGAGCAGTTCTTC.

This clonotype was seen at least ten times. The genes are TRBV15 and TRBJ1-2; D call uncertain. Trimming pared 0 bases from V and 6 bases from J, leaving 11 bases between. The CDR3 has 14 amino acids. The germline V gene encodes CDR1 LNHNV and CDR2 YYDKDF (reference sequence). CDR3 in amino acids: CATSRDMGRDGYTF. Written as DNA, the CDR3 is TGTGCCACCAGCAGAGACATGGGGAGGGATGGCTACACCTTC.

This clonotype has at least ten counts. V and J are TRBV5-4 and TRBJ2-5, with D maybe TRBD2 (6 bases). V lost 1 base to trimming and J lost 5 bases, with 6 bases between them. The V gene's germline CDR1 is SGHNT and CDR2 YYREEE (reference sequence). The CDR3 is 12 amino acids. In DNA form, the CDR3 reads TGTGCCAGCAGCTTGCGGGGGGAGACCCAGTACTTC. It specifies CASSLRGETQYF. Drawing the rest from reference TRBV5-4 and TRBJ2-5, the complete variable domain is ETGVTQSPTHLIKTRGQQVTLRCSSQSGHNTVSWYQQALGQGPQFIFQYYREEENGRGNFPPRFSGLQFPNYSSELNVNALELDDSALYLCASSLRGETQYFGPGTRLLVL.

This clonotype has at least ten counts. J is TRBJ1-5 and V is TRBV28; D possibly corresponds to TRBD1 (6 bases). In germline, CDR1 is MDHEN, CDR2 SYDVKM. The V end lost 3 bases, the J end lost 7 bases, and 16 bases lay between the germline ends. The CDR3 has 15 amino acids. CDR3 sequence reads: CASSLRTAGRQPQHF. CDR3 nucleotide sequence: TGTGCCAGCAGTTTGAGGACAGCTGGGAGGCAGCCCCAGCATTTT. Full variable domain (rest looked up from reference TRBV28 and TRBJ1-5): DVKVTQSSRYLVKRTGEKVFLECVQDMDHENMFWYRQDPGLGLRLIYFSYDVKMKEKGDIPEGYSVSREKKERFSLILESASTNQTSMYLCASSLRTAGRQPQHFGDGTRLSIL.

This clonotype was observed a few times. The chain couples TRBV27 to TRBJ1-5; D remains ambiguous. V lost 0 bases, J lost 0 bases, and 12 bases lay in between. Germline CDR1 MNHEY, CDR2 SMNVEV (reference sequence). The CDR3 length is 17 residues. CDR3 DNA: TGTGCCAGCAGTTTATCAGGAGGTTTTGGTAGCAATCAGCCCCAGCATTTT. Its translation: CASSLSGGFGSNQPQHF.

This clonotype was counted at least ten times. The genes are TRBV15 and TRBJ1-2, with 10 bases that match TRBD1. The CDR3 consists of 18 residues. Trimming removed 1 base from V and 4 bases from J; junction bases left unmatched: 12. The germline V gene has CDR1 LNHNV and CDR2 YYDKDF (reference sequence). CDR3 coding DNA: TGTGCCACCAGCAGAGGTCCCGGGGACAGGGGCGGCCGCTATGGCTACACCTTC. Translated: CATSRGPGDRGGRYGYTF.

The chain is built from TRBV20-1 and TRBJ1-1; D is perhaps TRBD1 (6 bases). The CDR3 consists of 17 residues. The ends were cut back, 5 bases at V and 0 bases at J, with 22 bases in the middle. Germline V gives CDR1 DFQATT, CDR2 SNEGSKA (reference sequence). The CDR3 region is CSAPLGWGPWVNTEAFF. The CDR3 nucleotides read TGCAGTGCTCCCCTTGGGTGGGGGCCCTGGGTGAACACTGAAGCTTTCTTT.

The chain joins TRBV20-1 to TRBJ2-1; TRBD2 aligns across 9 bases. The CDR3 extends over 16 amino acids. V was pared by 3 bases and J by 1 base, with 7 bases of the junction left unmatched. Germline V lookup: CDR1 DFQATT, CDR2 SNEGSKA (reference sequence). The CDR3 sequence: CSARNSGGGSYNEQFF. The CDR3, as DNA: TGCAGTGCTAGGAATAGCGGGGGCGGGTCCTACAATGAGCAGTTCTTC.

This clonotype showed up many times. The CDR3 bases are TGCAGCGCCACCAGTGGGGCAGGTCAGCCCCAGCATTTT. Translation gives CSATSGAGQPQHF. This chain connects TRBV29-1 to TRBJ1-5; perhaps TRBD1 as D (5 bases). Germline-derived CDR1 and CDR2 are SQVTM and ANQGSEA. V was trimmed by 7 bases and J by 6 bases, leaving 16 bases between them. The CDR3 is 13 residues long.

This clonotype has at least ten counts. This chain connects TRBV20-1 to TRBJ2-3; tentative D call: TRBD2 (5 bases). CDR3 length: 14 amino acids. V lost 5 bases to trimming and J lost 1 base, with 13 bases between them. CDR1 DFQATT and CDR2 SNEGSKA come from the germline V gene (reference sequence). In DNA, the CDR3 is TGCAGTGCTCCTCTTCGGGGTGGCACAGATACGCAGTATTTT. Translation gives CSAPLRGGTDTQYF.

This sequence joins TRBV30 and TRBJ2-7; D gene ambiguous. The germline CDR1 and CDR2 sequences are GTSNPN and SVGIG (reference sequence). The CDR3 is made up of 12 amino acids. The germline V and J ends were trimmed by 5 bases and 1 base, with 9 bases remaining between them. The CDR3 loop reads CAWGPRSYEQYF. In nucleotides, the CDR3 is TGTGCCTGGGGACCACGTTCCTACGAGCAGTACTTC.

The chain uses TRBV27 and TRBJ1-4, with a weak D call TRBD1 (6 bases). The CDR3 is 14 amino acids. The V and J ends lost 6 bases and 8 bases respectively, with 16 bases between them. CDR1 and CDR2 from the germline V gene are MNHEY and SMNVEV (reference sequence). Written as DNA, the CDR3 is TGTGCCAGCAGCCGTCACCGGACAGAAGAAAAACTGTTTTTT. It codes for CASSRHRTEEKLFF.

The gene calls are TRBV28 and TRBJ1-4; D is ambiguous. The germline V and J ends were trimmed by 1 base and 11 bases, with 17 bases remaining between them. This CDR3 comprises 15 residues. Germline CDR1 is MDHEN and CDR2 is SYDVKM. CDR3 protein: CASSLSGIFDRKLFF. CDR3 sequence (DNA): TGTGCCAGCAGTTTATCGGGCATATTTGATCGGAAACTGTTTTTT. The full variable domain, in which reference TRBV28 and TRBJ1-4 provide the parts outside the CDR3, is DVKVTQSSRYLVKRTGEKVFLECVQDMDHENMFWYRQDPGLGLRLIYFSYDVKMKEKGDIPEGYSVSREKKERFSLILESASTNQTSMYLCASSLSGIFDRKLFFGSGTQLSVL.

The gene calls are TRBV2 and TRBJ1-5; unclear D gene. The CDR3 length is 13 residues. V lost 7 bases and J lost 4, with 11 bases in between. Germline V gives CDR1 SNHLY, CDR2 FYNNEI. This CDR3 reads CASMPQRNQPQHF. CDR3 sequence (DNA): TGTGCCAGCATGCCACAAAGAAATCAGCCCCAGCATTTT.

This clonotype was observed at least ten times. The V gene is TRBV2, the J gene TRBJ2-3; TRBD1 agrees at 8 bases. V was pared by 6 bases and J by 4 bases, with 0 bases of the junction left unmatched. This CDR3 is built from 12 residues. Germline values: CDR1 SNHLY, CDR2 FYNNEI. The CDR3 loop reads CASRDRADTQYF. The DNA for the CDR3 is TGTGCCAGCAGGGACAGGGCAGATACGCAGTATTTT. The full variable domain, completed using reference TRBV2 and TRBJ2-3, is EPEVTQTPSHQVTQMGQEVILRCVPISNHLYFYWYRQILGQKVEFLVSFYNNEISEKSEIFDDQFSVERPDGSNFTLKIRSTKLEDSAMYFCASRDRADTQYFGPGTRLTVL.

The rearrangement uses TRBV29-1 and TRBJ2-7; perhaps TRBD1 as D (6 bases). V was trimmed by 7 bases and J by 2 bases, leaving 12 bases between them. This CDR3 comprises 12 residues. Germline CDR1 is SQVTM and CDR2 is ANQGSEA. The CDR3 DNA sequence: TGCAGCGCCCGGACAGAAGCCTACGAGCAGTACTTC. This sequence encodes CSARTEAYEQYF.

This clonotype has a count of ten or more. This chain joins TRBV29-1 and TRBJ2-3, with 9 bases that match TRBD2. This CDR3 spans 15 amino acids. The ends lost 6 bases at V and 2 bases at J; junction bases unmatched: 9. The germline CDR1 and CDR2 sequences are SQVTM and ANQGSEA. The CDR3 coding sequence is TGCAGCGTCACTCTAGCGGGGCAAAACACAGATACGCAGTATTTT. Amino acids: CSVTLAGQNTDTQYF.